The text below deals with one TCR beta chain. The data were taken from a study of blood T cell repertoires in COVID-19. On the study more broadly: The United States, Italy and Spain supplied acute and convalescent COVID-19 samples.

Sequencing was performed with immunoSEQ multiplex PCR; in TCRdb, only in-frame clones are kept and a portion is missing. Of about 200,000 clones in the sample, around 81% are singletons; the top ten hold around 0.93%. With 0 bases removed from V and 4 bases from J, the gap between germline ends came to 16 bases. CDR1 is SGDLS, CDR2 YYNGEE, per germline. This CDR3 is 16 amino acids long. Sequencing was performed on peripheral blood. The TCR comes from a man aged 60 to 75 with COVID-19, enrolled during active disease. J is TRBJ1-1 and V is TRBV9; possible D gene TRBD1, 5 bases. The CDR3 is CASSVGMGRGGTEAFF. The CDR3 coding sequence is TGTGCCAGCAGCGTAGGTATGGGACGGGGAGGCACTGAAGCTTTCTTT.